The clone carrying this TCR beta chain occurred a few times. Its cognate antigen is unknown. The data were taken from a study of CD8 T cells in ankylosing spondylitis. Points from the study as a whole: Matched ankylosing spondylitis synovial fluid reportedly contained a significantly enriched population of disease-linked clones. Seemingly characteristic of ankylosing spondylitis blood was a TCR beta motif consisting of about 8 highly homologous variants.

Generation of TCR beta libraries employed quantitative 5'-RACE incorporating molecular barcodes. TCRdb redid the calling of the 5' RACE reads with MiXCR, one entry per CDR3 protein. The data contain around 300,000 distinct CDR3 sequences, about 15% of them seen just once; the ten biggest clones take up 0.9% to 1.2%. The sequencing sample was made of blood, either unsorted or a sorted T cell fraction (not recorded which). The source is a male donor with ankylosing spondylitis or in good health (not recorded which).

The CDR3 DNA sequence: TGTGCCAGCAGAGGGGGGGATGGCTACACCTTC. The encoded protein is CASRGGDGYTF. The chain is built from TRBV12-3 or TRBV12-4 and TRBJ1-2; the D gene is possibly TRBD1 (6 bases). V lost 6 bases and J lost 6, with 8 bases in between. The CDR3 loop spans 11 amino acids.